Below, one T cell receptor beta chain is given with its context. The antigen remains unidentified. The junction differs from germline at one of its ends, possibly a read error. Together with a sample-barcoded 5' primer, a J-beta primer mix was included in a second PCR lasting roughly 6 to 12 cycles. There were at least 2.5 million CDR3-containing paired-end reads obtained from each sample. TCRdb recomputed calls from the 5' RACE reads with MiXCR, one row per CDR3 protein. The repertoire has about 730,000 distinct CDR3 sequences, roughly 47% of them found once; the top ten carry 20% to 25%. This entry is derived from a study of blood T cells in healthy people across ages. Across the whole study: Template switching retrieved approximately one barcoded beta molecule for each two T cells.

Findings of the study overall: It was found that TCR beta diversity correlated strongly with the percentage of naive T cells. Long-lived and aged donors differed, with more naive CD4+ cells and higher diversity in the long-lived.

CDR3 length: 14 residues. This TCR derives from a woman in her fifties or sixties in good health. The gene calls are TRBV12-3 or TRBV12-4 and TRBJ2-3; D tentatively fits TRBD1 or TRBD2 (5 bases each). The sample was blood. The CDR3 protein is CASSFRGETDAQYF. For the CDR3, the DNA is TGTGCCAGCAGTTTTAGAGGGGAGACAGATGCGCAGTATTTT.